Below are 29 T cell receptor beta chains sequenced from a single sample in a study of blood T cell repertoires in COVID-19 (dated by TCRdb to about 2020). The library was prepared using the immunoSEQ multiplex PCR assay. TCRdb obtained this table from immuneACCESS and retained in-frame rearrangements with V and J assigned. These tables miss some clones; where compared with another copy, unresolved V genes account for less than half of the shortfall, and the remainder is unexplained. This sample holds about 93,000 clones; approximately 89% were observed only once. Less than 2.5% of the sample goes to the ten largest clones. Material for sequencing was peripheral blood. These receptors originate from a man over 45 with acute or convalescent COVID-19.

This clone occurred once. The rearrangement joins TRBV6-5 to TRBJ2-2; 7 bases fit TRBD1. CDR1 MNHEY and CDR2 SVGAGI come from the germline V gene. After removal of 6 bases from V and 2 bases from J, the junction contained 6 bases not matched to a gene. This CDR3 is built from 15 residues. CDR3: CASRPGTDNTGELFF. The CDR3 DNA is TGTGCCAGCAGACCCGGGACAGACAACACCGGGGAGCTGTTTTTT.

The chain links TRBV18 to TRBJ1-5; D ambiguous. This CDR3 comprises 13 residues. CDR1 is KGHSH, CDR2 LQKENI, per germline. V was cut by 2 bases and J by 11 bases, with 13 bases left in between. The DNA of the CDR3 is TGTGCCAGCTCACCAGCGCCGAACGCGGCCCAGCATTTT. Amino acids: CASSPAPNAAQHF.

This sequence joins TRBV5-1 and TRBJ1-5, with D possibly being TRBD1 (5 bases). V lost 7 bases, J lost 2 bases, and 16 bases lay in between. The CDR3 contains 15 residues. Germline loops: CDR1 SGHRS, CDR2 YFSETQ. The CDR3 DNA sequence: TGCGCCAGCCGACCAGGGCCGGGTGGCAATCAGCCCCAGCATTTT. Its translation is CASRPGPGGNQPQHF.

This clone has a single count. This sequence joins TRBV7-8 and TRBJ2-1; 7 bases agree with TRBD2. Germline assignment: CDR1 SGHVS and CDR2 FQNEAQ. V shed 3 bases, J shed 4 bases, and the junction held 12 bases outside the gene matches. The CDR3 consists of 17 residues. The chain's CDR3 is CASSLQGLAALYNEQFF. CDR3 sequence (DNA): TGTGCCAGCAGCTTGCAGGGCCTAGCGGCCCTTTACAATGAGCAGTTCTTC.

V is TRBV6-5 and J is TRBJ2-2; D possibly corresponds to TRBD2 (6 bases). Germline CDR1 MNHEY, CDR2 SVGAGI. The CDR3 is 14 residues long. The V gene lost 4 bases and the J gene lost 3 bases, with 9 bases spanning the gap. In nucleotides, the CDR3 is TGTGCCAGCAGTTGGGGGGTGGACACCGGGGAGCTGTTTTTT. Translating gives CASSWGVDTGELFF.

The V and J genes are TRBV14 and TRBJ2-1; a weak D match, TRBD2 (7 bases). Germline loops: CDR1 SGHDN, CDR2 FVKESK. Between the trimmed V and J ends, which lost 1 base and 1 base, there was a span of 14 bases. This CDR3 is built from 17 residues. This CDR3 is CASSQGQRGGSYNEQFF. The CDR3 coding sequence is TGTGCCAGCAGCCAAGGCCAGAGGGGGGGGTCCTACAATGAGCAGTTCTTC.

The chain is built from TRBV7-2 and TRBJ2-3; 10 bases match TRBD1. The V and J ends lost 3 bases and 3 bases, in that order; junction bases with no gene match: 3. CDR1 and CDR2 (germline): SGHTA, FQGNSA. The CDR3 consists of 15 residues. The CDR3 reads CASSLDRGTTDTQYF. CDR3 bases: TGTGCCAGCAGCTTGGACAGGGGGACGACAGATACGCAGTATTTT.

This chain links TRBV4-1 with TRBJ2-7; the D gene is possibly TRBD1 (6 bases). Germline values: CDR1 MGHRA, CDR2 YSYEKL. This CDR3 is built from 14 residues. Trimming removed 0 bases at V and 4 bases at J, with 10 bases between. The CDR3 DNA is TGCGCCAGCAGCCAAGAGCGGCAGGGGTACGAGCAGTACTTC. It codes for CASSQERQGYEQYF.

The chain uses TRBV4-3 and TRBJ1-1, with a weak D call TRBD1 (6 bases). V shed 0 bases and J shed 0 bases, with 11 bases lying between them. Germline CDR1 is LGHNA and CDR2 is YSLEER. The CDR3 extends over 16 amino acids. CDR3 region: CASSQDRGHLNTEAFF. The CDR3 nucleotides are TGCGCCAGCAGCCAAGACAGGGGACACTTGAACACTGAAGCTTTCTTT.

V gene TRBV7-3 combines with J gene TRBJ1-5; perhaps TRBD1 as D (6 bases). Germline V lookup: CDR1 SGHTA, CDR2 FQGTGA. The CDR3 has 15 residues. Deletions cut 6 bases from V and 5 bases from J, with 17 bases between. CDR3 region: CASRLRTEIYQPQHF. CDR3 sequence (DNA): TGTGCCAGCAGACTCAGGACAGAAATCTATCAGCCCCAGCATTTT.

The gene calls are TRBV19 and TRBJ1-2, with D possibly matching TRBD1 (6 bases). There are 13 residues in the CDR3. Looked up from germline, CDR1 is LNHDA and CDR2 is SQIVND (reference sequence). V was trimmed by 5 bases and J by 5 bases, leaving 12 bases between them. CDR3 residues: CASSLGRGYGYTF. In DNA form, the CDR3 reads TGTGCCAGTAGTTTGGGCAGGGGATATGGCTACACCTTC.

V is TRBV6-1 and J is TRBJ2-3; TRBD2 aligns across 10 bases. CDR1 and CDR2 from the germline V gene are MNHNS and SASEGT. CDR3 length equals 16 residues. The junction had 7 bases not matched to a gene; V was cut back by 4 bases and J by 3 bases. The CDR3: CASSATSGPPTDTQYF. The CDR3 DNA sequence: TGTGCCAGCAGTGCGACTAGCGGGCCCCCGACAGATACGCAGTATTTT.

The chain combines TRBV14 with TRBJ1-1, with D possibly matching TRBD1 (5 bases). The CDR3 is made up of 14 amino acids. V lost 1 base and J lost 7, with 13 bases in between. Germline V lookup: CDR1 SGHDN, CDR2 FVKESK. The CDR3 region is CASSQVGRANEAFF. The DNA for the CDR3 is TGTGCCAGCAGCCAAGTCGGCAGGGCGAATGAAGCTTTCTTT.

This sequence joins TRBV19 and TRBJ1-5; TRBD1 matches at 10 bases. Losses at the gene ends were 5 bases for V and 7 bases for J; bases not matched to a gene: 8. CDR1 is LNHDA, CDR2 SQIVND, per germline (reference sequence). The CDR3 extends over 15 amino acids. The CDR3 protein is CASSWDRGSGQPQHF. Written as DNA, the CDR3 is TGTGCCAGTAGTTGGGACAGGGGTTCCGGCCAGCCCCAGCATTTT.

J is TRBJ1-1 and V is TRBV28; D unclear. CDR3 size: 15 residues. Germline loops: CDR1 MDHEN, CDR2 SYDVKM. V was shortened by 4 bases and J by 4 bases, with 16 bases between the two germline ends. CDR3 amino acids: CASSSPGGRITEAFF. Written as DNA, the CDR3 is TGTGCCAGCAGTTCCCCCGGAGGAAGGATCACTGAAGCTTTCTTT.

The chain recombines TRBV5-1 with TRBJ2-2; 11 bases are shared with TRBD2. The CDR3 loop spans 14 amino acids. The junction had 3 bases not matched to a gene; V was cut back by 6 bases and J by 5 bases. Germline V gene data show CDR1 as SGHRS and CDR2 as YFSETQ. CDR3 loop: CASTLAGVTGELFF. CDR3 DNA: TGCGCCAGCACACTAGCGGGAGTGACCGGGGAGCTGTTTTTT.

A few counts support this clone. The V gene is TRBV20-1, the J gene TRBJ2-7; 10 bases are shared with TRBD2. Germline V gene data show CDR1 as DFQATT and CDR2 as SNEGSKA (reference sequence). J gave up 6 bases and V 3 bases, and 11 bases lay outside the gene matches. The CDR3 totals 15 residues. The CDR3 coding sequence is TGCAGTGCTAGTCTAGCGGGAGAAGTGTCTAGCGAGCAGTACTTC. This gives the protein CSASLAGEVSSEQYF.

This clone occurred once. The rearrangement joins TRBV24-1 to TRBJ1-4, with 11 bases aligning to TRBD1. The CDR3 consists of 16 residues. The ends lost 9 bases at V and 9 bases at J; junction bases unmatched: 14. CDR1 is KGHDR, CDR2 SFDVKD, per germline. The CDR3 DNA is TGTGCCACCTCACCTGCGCAGGGACAGGGGGAACAAAAACTGTTTTTT. This translates into CATSPAQGQGEQKLFF.

The chain employs TRBV6-4 and TRBJ2-2; 9 bases fit TRBD2. Germline CDR1 and CDR2: MRHNA and SNTAGT. The CDR3 contains 17 residues. V dropped 2 bases and J dropped 1; count of bases not matched to a gene: 5. CDR3: CASSDKSSGGNTGELFF. The CDR3 DNA follows: TGTGCCAGCAGTGACAAGAGTAGCGGGGGGAACACCGGGGAGCTGTTTTTT.

The CDR3 DNA sequence: TGTGCCAGCAGCGCTGCTAGCGGGAGGATCGGGGAGCTGTTTTTT. Its protein product is CASSAASGRIGELFF. V gene TRBV9 combines with J gene TRBJ2-2; 11 bases fit TRBD2. Germline V gene data show CDR1 as SGDLS and CDR2 as YYNGEE. The CDR3 spans 15 residues. The V gene end was trimmed by 3 bases and the J gene end by 7 bases; junction bases not matched to a gene: 5. Full variable domain (remainder filled in from reference TRBV9 and TRBJ2-2): DSGVTQTPKHLITATGQRVTLRCSPRSGDLSVYWYQQSLDQGLQFLIQYYNGEERAKGNILERFSAQQFPDLHSELNLSSLELGDSALYFCASSAASGRIGELFFGEGSRLTVL.

The V and J genes are TRBV6-5 and TRBJ1-3; 7 positions match TRBD1. The germline gives CDR1 MNHEY, CDR2 SVGAGI. The CDR3 loop spans 15 amino acids. The trim removed 5 bases at V and 5 bases at J, leaving 9 bases unmatched. DNA for the CDR3: TGTGCCAGCAGTCCCCACCGGGACAGCCGAAACACCATATATTTT. It specifies CASSPHRDSRNTIYF.

V and J are TRBV4-2 and TRBJ2-1; TRBD2 might be the D (5 bases). Per germline, CDR1 LGHNA and CDR2 YNFKEQ. The CDR3 sequence is 16 residues long. V lost 0 bases and J lost 0, with 9 bases in between. CDR3 in amino acids: CASSQDGLSSYNEQFF. In nucleotides, the CDR3 is TGTGCCAGCAGCCAAGATGGACTCAGCTCCTACAATGAGCAGTTCTTC.

The genes are TRBV11-2 and TRBJ1-2, with D unclear. CDR1 SGHAT and CDR2 FQNNGV come from the germline V gene. Trimming shortened V by 4 bases and J by 7 bases, and 13 bases separated the two germline ends. There are 13 residues in the CDR3. In DNA form, the CDR3 reads TGTGCCAGCAGCTCGAGACTGACCCCTGGCTACACCTTC. Amino acids: CASSSRLTPGYTF.

The chain links TRBV12-5 to TRBJ1-6, with TRBD1 matching over 7 bases. Per the germline V gene, CDR1 is LGHNT and CDR2 is FRNRAP. The CDR3 totals 17 residues. The V segment lost 2 bases and the J segment 7 bases; nucleotides outside the gene matches: 11. The CDR3 reads CASGLFPPGQPNSPLHF. The CDR3 nucleotides read TGTGCTAGTGGTTTGTTCCCACCGGGACAGCCAAATTCACCCCTCCACTTT.

V usage is TRBV18 and J usage is TRBJ2-5; D is ambiguous. Looked up from germline, CDR1 is KGHSH and CDR2 is LQKENI. The CDR3 spans 13 residues. V was shortened by 4 bases and J by 2 bases, with 8 bases between the two germline ends. The CDR3 sequence: CASSRGFQETQYF. CDR3 nucleotides: TGTGCCAGCTCACGAGGATTTCAAGAGACCCAGTACTTC.

This chain joins TRBV7-2 and TRBJ2-3, with D unclear. Trimming shortened V by 5 bases and J by 6 bases, and 9 bases separated the two germline ends. The CDR3 spans 12 residues. Germline CDR1 SGHTA, CDR2 FQGNSA. For the CDR3, the DNA is TGTGCCAGCAGCCCCAGAGGCGATACGCAGTATTTT. Protein sequence: CASSPRGDTQYF.

This chain links TRBV6-4 with TRBJ1-1; D gene uncertain. The V gene lost 5 bases and the J gene lost 5 bases, with 15 bases spanning the gap. This CDR3 region has 14 residues. Germline CDR1 and CDR2: MRHNA and SNTAGT. Here the CDR3 reads CASSPGRERTEAFF. The CDR3 nucleotides read TGTGCCAGCAGTCCTGGACGGGAGAGAACTGAAGCTTTCTTT.

The rearrangement uses TRBV7-8 and TRBJ2-3; 9 bases are a match to TRBD2. The germline gives CDR1 SGHVS, CDR2 FQNEAQ. The J segment lost 10 bases and the V segment lost 5 bases, leaving 7 bases of the junction unmatched. There are 13 residues in the CDR3. CDR3 loop: CASSPTSSGAQYF. The CDR3 DNA follows: TGTGCCAGCAGCCCCACCTCTAGCGGGGCGCAGTATTTT.

This clone was counted a few times. The V and J genes are TRBV7-2 and TRBJ2-1; D unresolved. CDR1 and CDR2 from the germline V gene are SGHTA and FQGNSA. Trimming took 2 bases from V and 8 from J, leaving 7 bases between them. The CDR3 sequence is 12 residues long. The CDR3 DNA sequence: TGTGCCAGCAGCTTAATGGGCTATGAGCAGTTCTTC. Residues: CASSLMGYEQFF. The full variable domain, with the rest looked up from reference TRBV7-2 and TRBJ2-1, is GAGVSQSPSNKVTEKGKDVELRCDPISGHTALYWYRQSLGQGLEFLIYFQGNSAPDKSGLPSDRFSAERTGGSVSTLTIQRTQQEDSAVYLCASSLMGYEQFFGPGTRLTVL.